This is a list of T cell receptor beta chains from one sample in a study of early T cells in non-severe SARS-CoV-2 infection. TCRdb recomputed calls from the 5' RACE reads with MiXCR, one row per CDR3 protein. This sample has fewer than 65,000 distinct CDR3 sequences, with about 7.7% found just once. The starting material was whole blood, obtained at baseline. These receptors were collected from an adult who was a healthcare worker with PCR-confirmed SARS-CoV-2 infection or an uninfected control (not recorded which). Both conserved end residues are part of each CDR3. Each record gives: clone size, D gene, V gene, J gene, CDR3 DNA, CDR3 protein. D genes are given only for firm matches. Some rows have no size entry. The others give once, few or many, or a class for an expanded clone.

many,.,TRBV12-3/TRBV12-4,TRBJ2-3,TGTGCCAGCAGTTTAGCGGTGGATACGCAGTATTTT,CASSLAVDTQYF
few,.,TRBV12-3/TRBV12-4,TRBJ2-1,TGTGCCAGCAGTTTTGGGGGATCCCAGAACAATGAGCAGTTCTTC,CASSFGGSQNNEQFF
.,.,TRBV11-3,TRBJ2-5,TGTGCCAGCAGCTTAGATCAGGTCGGGAGCGGGACCCAGTACTTC,CASSLDQVGSGTQYF
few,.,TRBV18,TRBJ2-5,TGTGCCAGCTCACCATCGCGAGAGACCCAGTACTTC,CASSPSRETQYF
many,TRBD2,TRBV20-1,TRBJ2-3,TGCAGTGCTAGGCGATCTAGCGGGAGGAGGGAGGGCACAGATACGCAGTATTTT,CSARRSSGRREGTDTQYF
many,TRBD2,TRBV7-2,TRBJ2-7,TGTGCCAGCAGCCCACAGCCTAGCGGCTACGAGCAGTACTTC,CASSPQPSGYEQYF
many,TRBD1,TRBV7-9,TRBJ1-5,TGTGCCAGCCACGGGGGACAGGTGGATCAGCCCCAGCATTTT,CASHGGQVDQPQHF
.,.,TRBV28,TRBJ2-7,TGTGCCAGCAGACCAGGGACCGGGCCCTACGAGCAGTACTTC,CASRPGTGPYEQYF
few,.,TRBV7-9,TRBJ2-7,TGTGCCAGCAGCTCTTCACGGGGGGCAAACGAGCAGTACTTC,CASSSSRGANEQYF
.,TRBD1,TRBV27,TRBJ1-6,TGTGCCAGCATGGGACAGGCTAACGCACCCCTCCACTTT,CASMGQANAPLHF
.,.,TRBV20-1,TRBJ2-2,TGCAGTGGTGAGAGCCCTAACACCGGGGAGCTGTTTTTT,CSGESPNTGELFF
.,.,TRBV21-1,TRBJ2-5,TGTGCCAGCAGTAGCGGGAGTTTGGAGACCCAGTACTTC,CASSSGSLETQYF
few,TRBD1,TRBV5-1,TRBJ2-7,TGCGCCAGCAGCTTGGAGGGGACAGGACTTTACGAGCAGTACTTC,CASSLEGTGLYEQYF
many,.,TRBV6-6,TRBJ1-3,TGTGCCAGCAGTTTATATTCGGGCAGGGCAAGTGGAAACACCATATATTTT,CASSLYSGRASGNTIYF